These 32 T cell receptor beta chains share one sample of origin, sequenced in a study of blood T cells in healthy people across ages. A J-beta primer mix and a sample-barcoded 5' primer were used in a second PCR of about 7 to 12 cycles. TCRdb ran MiXCR on the 5' RACE reads and lists one entry per CDR3 protein. Seen here are about 1.4 million distinct CDR3 sequences, 55% to 75% observed once, and the top ten hold roughly 6.3%. The source material was blood. These receptors were collected from a man aged 18 to 30 in good health.

This clonotype was detected only once. J is TRBJ1-6 and V is TRBV5-1; a weak D match, TRBD1 (6 bases). V lost 4 bases to trimming and J lost 1 base, with 15 bases between them. The CDR3 sequence is 17 residues long. Germline V gives CDR1 SGHRS, CDR2 YFSETQ. In nucleotides, the CDR3 is TGCGCCAGCAGCCCCGTACGGGGGGCTTCCTATAATTCACCCCTCCACTTT. This sequence encodes CASSPVRGASYNSPLHF.

This chain uses TRBV20-1 with TRBJ2-7, with D perhaps matching TRBD1 (6 bases). This CDR3 spans 18 amino acids. Trimming cost V 3 bases and J 4 bases, with 28 bases left between them. Looked up from germline, CDR1 is DFQATT and CDR2 is SNEGSKA (reference sequence). CDR3 coding DNA: TGCAGTGCTAGGTCGGGGCCAGGGGAAAGAATTTTAGTATACGAGCAGTACTTC. Amino acid sequence: CSARSGPGERILVYEQYF.

This chain uses TRBV4-1 with TRBJ2-7; 10 positions agree with TRBD2. CDR1 and CDR2 (germline): MGHRA, YSYEKL. After removal of 4 bases from V and 4 bases from J, the junction contained 7 bases not matched to a gene. The CDR3 sequence is 15 residues long. CDR3 protein: CASSPSGRGTYEQYF. The CDR3, as DNA: TGCGCCAGCAGCCCTAGCGGGAGAGGAACTTACGAGCAGTACTTC.

J is TRBJ2-7 and V is TRBV10-2; no clear D gene. The CDR3 length is 13 residues. Germline V gives CDR1 WSHSY, CDR2 SAAADI. Trimming left V 7 bases short and J 7 bases short, with 17 bases between. Written as DNA, the CDR3 is TGCGCCAGCATTCAAAGCTCCCACAATGAGCAGTACTTC. It codes for CASIQSSHNEQYF.

This chain joins TRBV15 and TRBJ2-1, with 9 positions matching TRBD1. V was clipped by 1 base and J by 3 bases; unmatched bases: 10. The CDR3 runs to 18 residues. Germline CDR1 is LNHNV and CDR2 is YYDKDF (reference sequence). CDR3 loop: CATSRAPYRDRDYNEQFF. The CDR3 nucleotides are TGTGCCACCAGCAGAGCTCCATACCGGGACAGGGACTACAATGAGCAGTTCTTC.

V usage is TRBV6-5 and J usage is TRBJ2-4; D unresolved. Germline V gene sequence: CDR1 MNHEY, CDR2 SVGAGI. The CDR3 has 14 amino acids. Trimming pared 0 bases from V and 0 bases from J, leaving 3 bases between. Here the CDR3 DNA reads TGTGCCAGCAGTTACTCGGCAGCCAAAAACATTCAGTACTTC. Translation: CASSYSAAKNIQYF.

The chain carries TRBV6-6 and TRBJ2-1, with 8 bases that match TRBD1. The ends lost 0 bases at V and 8 bases at J; junction bases unmatched: 6. This CDR3 has 15 residues. Germline V gene lookup returns CDR1 MNHNY and CDR2 SVGAGI (reference sequence). This CDR3 is CASSYSRTGSDEQFF. The CDR3, as DNA: TGTGCCAGCAGTTACTCGAGGACAGGGTCGGATGAGCAGTTCTTC.

A few counts support this clonotype. V gene TRBV12-3 or TRBV12-4 combines with J gene TRBJ1-2; D gene uncertain. Between the trimmed V and J ends, which lost 5 bases and 4 bases, there was a span of 8 bases. The CDR3 length is 12 residues. CDR3: CASSEDRYGYTF. Here the CDR3 DNA reads TGTGCCAGCAGTGAAGACCGCTATGGCTACACCTTC.

The rearrangement links TRBV9 to TRBJ1-2; TRBD1 matches 7 bases. This CDR3 has 14 residues. V was pared by 3 bases and J by 4 bases, with 6 bases of the junction left unmatched. Germline V lookup: CDR1 SGDLS, CDR2 YYNGEE. The DNA for the CDR3 is TGTGCCAGCAGCGCAGACAGGGCTCGCTATGGCTACACCTTC. Protein product: CASSADRARYGYTF.

The chain couples TRBV10-3 to TRBJ2-5, with 7 bases fitting TRBD1. Germline V gene lookup returns CDR1 ENHRY and CDR2 SYGVKD. The V and J ends lost 11 bases and 1 base, in that order; junction bases with no gene match: 10. CDR3 length: 14 amino acids. The CDR3 reads CAVGMAGGQETQYF. The CDR3 nucleotides read TGTGCCGTCGGCATGGCAGGGGGCCAAGAGACCCAGTACTTC.

The chain uses TRBV5-1 and TRBJ2-1; D gene uncertain. The end of the DNA is better explained by TRBJ2-7, so the J call may be wrong. The CDR3 has 15 amino acids. Germline V gives CDR1 SGHRS, CDR2 YFSETQ. The CDR3, as DNA: TGCGCCAGCAGCGTCCGGGCACACTCCTACAATGAGCAGTACTTC. Protein: CASSVRAHSYNEQYF.

This chain uses TRBV5-1 with TRBJ2-2; D call uncertain. V lost 0 bases, J lost 4 bases, and 10 bases lay in between. CDR1 and CDR2 (germline): SGHRS, YFSETQ. This CDR3 region has 15 residues. In nucleotides, the CDR3 is TGCGCCAGCAGCTTGGCCCTACGGAGCACCGGGGAGCTGTTTTTT. It is translated as CASSLALRSTGELFF. The full variable domain, with the rest looked up from reference TRBV5-1 and TRBJ2-2, is KAGVTQTPRYLIKTRGQQVTLSCSPISGHRSVSWYQQTPGQGLQFLFEYFSETQRNKGNFPGRFSGRQFSNSRSEMNVSTLELGDSALYLCASSLALRSTGELFFGEGSRLTVL.

The J gene is TRBJ2-1, the V gene TRBV3-1; 8 nucleotides align to TRBD2. The CDR3 covers 18 residues. The germline CDR1 and CDR2 sequences are LGHDT and YNNKEL (reference sequence). V shed 1 base and J 10 bases; nucleotides not matched to a gene: 18. The CDR3 bases are TGTGCCAGCAGCCAAGGAATTAGCGGGGCATCCTTCTCCTACGAGCAGTTCTTC. Protein: CASSQGISGASFSYEQFF.

This clonotype was seen a handful of times. This rearrangement joins TRBV6-1 to TRBJ2-5, with a weak D call TRBD1 (6 bases). The CDR3 runs 10 residues. Trimming stripped 6 bases from V and 10 bases from J, with 9 bases between. From germline, CDR1 is MNHNS and CDR2 SASEGT. CDR3 loop: CASRRQDQYF. CDR3 coding DNA: TGTGCCAGCAGAAGACAGGACCAGTACTTC.

Concerning this clonotype itself: One junction end does not reproduce the germline sequence, and a read error may be involved. The chain employs TRBV4-1 and TRBJ2-7, with TRBD2 matching over 8 bases. This CDR3 spans 16 amino acids. The germline V gene encodes CDR1 MGHRA and CDR2 YSYEKL. In DNA form, the CDR3 reads TGCGCCAGCAACCAAAAAACTAGCGGAGTACCCTACGAGCAGTACTTC. This codes for CASNQKTSGVPYEQYF.

This clonotype was counted a few times. The gene calls are TRBV20-1 and TRBJ2-5; 7 bases are shared with TRBD1. Losses at the gene ends were 5 bases for V and 12 bases for J; bases not matched to a gene: 15. Germline CDR1 is DFQATT and CDR2 is SNEGSKA (reference sequence). The CDR3 spans 13 residues. CDR3 sequence: CSAHPDATGAKYF. DNA for the CDR3: TGCAGTGCTCATCCTGACGCCACAGGGGCTAAGTACTTC.

The J gene is TRBJ1-1, the V gene TRBV6-2 or TRBV6-3; D not certain. Germline lookup yields CDR1 MNHEY and CDR2 SVGEGT. Trimming cost V 8 bases and J 0 bases, with 13 bases left between them. This CDR3 region has 14 residues. The CDR3 sequence: CASAYGPMNTEAFF. The CDR3 region has the DNA TGTGCCAGCGCTTACGGACCAATGAACACTGAAGCTTTCTTT.

V usage is TRBV27 and J usage is TRBJ1-1, with D uncertain. The CDR3 is 13 amino acids. Germline V gene sequence: CDR1 MNHEY, CDR2 SMNVEV (reference sequence). Trimming took 8 bases from V and 1 from J, leaving 11 bases between them. CDR3 protein: CASATHWNTEAFF. DNA of the CDR3: TGTGCCAGCGCTACCCACTGGAACACTGAAGCTTTCTTT.

The rearrangement links TRBV15 to TRBJ2-3; TRBD2 might be the D (5 bases). The germline gives CDR1 LNHNV, CDR2 YYDKDF (reference sequence). The CDR3 length is 15 residues. With 5 bases removed from V and 1 base from J, the gap between germline ends came to 13 bases. The CDR3 DNA reads as TGTGCCACCAGCCGGGGAGCTTCCGGCACAGATACGCAGTATTTT. This codes for CATSRGASGTDTQYF.

This chain joins TRBV20-1 and TRBJ2-5; possibly TRBD2 for D (6 bases). Germline V CDR1 and CDR2: DFQATT, SNEGSKA (reference sequence). Trimming stripped 3 bases from V and 11 bases from J, with 16 bases between. The CDR3 runs 12 residues. The CDR3 is CSARTASREQYF. The CDR3 region has the DNA TGCAGTGCTAGGACGGCCTCACGGGAGCAGTACTTC.

This clonotype was found once. V is TRBV20-1 and J is TRBJ1-5; D gene ambiguous. Germline V lookup: CDR1 DFQATT, CDR2 SNEGSKA (reference sequence). The V gene lost 5 bases and the J gene lost 6 bases, with 14 bases spanning the gap. This CDR3 comprises 13 residues. CDR3 protein: CSAGVGSTQPQHF. The CDR3 DNA sequence: TGCAGTGCTGGAGTGGGGAGTACTCAGCCCCAGCATTTT.

This chain joins TRBV27 and TRBJ1-2; no definite D call. This CDR3 has 16 residues. V lost 8 bases, J lost 6 bases, and 25 bases lay in between. The germline gives CDR1 MNHEY, CDR2 SMNVEV (reference sequence). CDR3 loop: CASSPTGVSKFDGYTF. CDR3 DNA sequence: TGTGCCAGCTCACCCACCGGGGTTTCCAAGTTTGATGGCTACACCTTC.

V usage is TRBV3-1 and J usage is TRBJ2-6; D may be TRBD1 or TRBD2 (6 bases each). The CDR3 extends over 18 amino acids. V was clipped by 4 bases and J by 0 bases, with 16 bases between them. The V gene's germline CDR1 is LGHDT and CDR2 YNNKEL (reference sequence). In DNA form, the CDR3 reads TGTGCCAGCAGCCCCAAAGTAGGGGGGACCTCTGGGGCCAACGTCCTGACTTTC. Protein: CASSPKVGGTSGANVLTF.

The chain uses TRBV12-3 or TRBV12-4 and TRBJ2-4, with D possibly being TRBD1 (6 bases). The J call may be mistaken, given a closer DNA end match to TRBJ2-7. The CDR3 extends over 14 amino acids. In DNA, the CDR3 is TGTGCCAGCAGCGCAGGGGCCTCCTACTACGAGCAGTACTTC. As protein: CASSAGASYYEQYF.

The chain joins TRBV5-1 to TRBJ2-4; D is perhaps TRBD2 (6 bases). The V and J ends lost 2 bases and 8 bases respectively, with 20 bases between them. Germline V gene lookup returns CDR1 SGHRS and CDR2 YFSETQ. The length of the CDR3 is 16 residues. CDR3 amino acids: CASSFSGTPTSDIQYF. CDR3 coding DNA: TGCGCCAGCAGCTTCTCCGGGACTCCGACGTCAGACATTCAGTACTTC.

This clonotype was seen ten or more times. This chain joins TRBV12-3 or TRBV12-4 and TRBJ2-6, with a weak D call TRBD1 (6 bases). The CDR3 has 18 residues. Trimming removed 1 base at V and 0 bases at J, with 13 bases between. The CDR3, as DNA: TGTGCCAGCAGTTTAGACGCAGGGGCCTTCTCTGGGGCCAACGTCCTGACTTTC. It is translated as CASSLDAGAFSGANVLTF.

V gene TRBV3-1 combines with J gene TRBJ2-1; 10 bases line up with TRBD2. The CDR3 has 18 residues. Germline CDR1 and CDR2: LGHDT and YNNKEL (reference sequence). With V trimmed by 1 base and J by 0 bases, 6 bases remained unmatched. The CDR3 loop is CASSQGLAGASSYNEQFF. DNA for the CDR3: TGTGCCAGCAGCCAAGGGCTAGCGGGGGCGAGCTCCTACAATGAGCAGTTCTTC.

The sample holds a few counts of this clonotype. This rearrangement joins TRBV20-1 to TRBJ2-1; TRBD2 agrees at 9 bases. Germline CDR1 reads DFQATT; CDR2 reads SNEGSKA (reference sequence). The trim removed 0 bases at V and 9 bases at J, leaving 6 bases unmatched. The CDR3 sequence is 14 residues long. As DNA, the CDR3 is TGCAGTGCTAGAGACTTGCGGGGGGGCGTTGAGCAGTTCTTC. As protein: CSARDLRGGVEQFF.

This sequence joins TRBV20-1 and TRBJ2-7; tentatively, D is TRBD2 (5 bases). CDR1 and CDR2 from the germline V gene are DFQATT and SNEGSKA (reference sequence). The CDR3 contains 14 residues. V shed 3 bases and J shed 3 bases, with 15 bases lying between them. The CDR3 is CSARDEGKYYEQYF. The CDR3 bases are TGCAGTGCTAGGGACGAGGGAAAGTACTACGAGCAGTACTTC.

The chain couples TRBV4-1 to TRBJ2-3, with D possibly TRBD2 on 6 matching bases. The CDR3 is 15 amino acids. The V gene lost 5 bases and the J gene lost 2 bases, with 14 bases spanning the gap. Germline-derived CDR1 and CDR2 are MGHRA and YSYEKL. CDR3 in amino acids: CASSSGVADTDTQYF. Here the CDR3 DNA reads TGCGCCAGCAGCTCCGGGGTAGCGGACACAGATACGCAGTATTTT.

The CDR3 here is CASSVAGQVNEKLFF. CDR3 nucleotide sequence: TGTGCCAGCAGCGTAGCGGGACAGGTTAATGAAAAACTGTTTTTT. The chain carries TRBV9 and TRBJ1-4, with TRBD1 matching 8 bases. The CDR3 contains 15 residues. Germline V gene sequence: CDR1 SGDLS, CDR2 YYNGEE. After removal of 0 bases from V and 4 bases from J, the junction contained 2 bases not matched to a gene. Using reference TRBV9 and TRBJ1-4 for the parts outside the CDR3, the full variable domain is DSGVTQTPKHLITATGQRVTLRCSPRSGDLSVYWYQQSLDQGLQFLIQYYNGEERAKGNILERFSAQQFPDLHSELNLSSLELGDSALYFCASSVAGQVNEKLFFGSGTQLSVL.

The V call is TRBV30, the J call TRBJ2-7; D gene ambiguous. V dropped 0 bases and J dropped 2 bases, with 8 bases sitting between them. The germline CDR1 and CDR2 sequences are GTSNPN and SVGIG (reference sequence). The CDR3 runs 13 residues. The CDR3 DNA reads as TGTGCCTGGAGTGTCGGCGGCCCCTACGAGCAGTACTTC. Its protein is CAWSVGGPYEQYF. Complete variable domain (other parts from reference TRBV30 and TRBJ2-7): SQTIHQWPATLVQPVGSPLSLECTVEGTSNPNLYWYRQAAGRGLQLLFYSVGIGQISSEVPQNLSASRPQDRQFILSSKKLLLSDSGFYLCAWSVGGPYEQYFGPGTRLTVT.